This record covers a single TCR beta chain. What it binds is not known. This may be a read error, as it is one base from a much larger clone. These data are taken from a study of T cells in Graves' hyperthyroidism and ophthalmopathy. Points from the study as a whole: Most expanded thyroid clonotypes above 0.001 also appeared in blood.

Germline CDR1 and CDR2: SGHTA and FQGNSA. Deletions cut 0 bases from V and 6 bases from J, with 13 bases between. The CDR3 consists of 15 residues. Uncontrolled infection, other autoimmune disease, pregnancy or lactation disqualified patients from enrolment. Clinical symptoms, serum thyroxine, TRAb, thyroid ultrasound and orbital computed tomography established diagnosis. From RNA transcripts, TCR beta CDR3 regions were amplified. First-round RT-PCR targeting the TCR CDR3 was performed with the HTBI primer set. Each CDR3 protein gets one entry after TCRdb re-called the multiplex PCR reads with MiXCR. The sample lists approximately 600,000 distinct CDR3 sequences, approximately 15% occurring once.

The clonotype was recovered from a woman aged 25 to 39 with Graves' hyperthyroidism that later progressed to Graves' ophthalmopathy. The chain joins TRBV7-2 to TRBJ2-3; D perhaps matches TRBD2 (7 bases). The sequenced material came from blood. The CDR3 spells CASSLAAEGGDTQYF. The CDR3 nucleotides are TGTGCCAGCAGCTTAGCGGCGGAGGGGGGGGATACGCAGTATTTT.